A selection of T cell receptor beta chains follows, all from one sample in a study of blood T cell repertoires in COVID-19. Assay used: immunoSEQ multiplex PCR; TCRdb lists only in-frame clones, some missing. The repertoire holds roughly 50,000 clones, around 83% seen once, with around 11% in the top ten. Sequencing was carried out using peripheral blood. These receptor sequences come from a man between 65 and 80 years old with active COVID-19. Both conserved end residues are part of each CDR3. The D gene is left open where the match is weak. Clone size, where shown, is once, few, many, or a class for clones that have expanded.

TRBV6-5,TRBJ1-2,.,TRBD1,CASGDRDSYGYTF,TGTGCCAGCGGAGACAGGGATTCCTATGGCTACACCTTC
TRBV4-2,TRBJ1-2,.,TRBD1,CASSQAGGAGGDYGYTF,TGTGCCAGCAGCCAAGCTGGGGGGGCAGGGGGCGACTATGGCTACACCTTC
TRBV27,TRBJ1-5,.,.,CASSSRVAQPQHF,TGTGCCAGCAGTAGCCGGGTTGCTCAGCCCCAGCATTTT
TRBV12-3/TRBV12-4,TRBJ2-7,.,TRBD2,CASSSGLVNEQYF,TGTGCCAGCAGTTCGGGACTAGTAAACGAGCAGTACTTC
TRBV27,TRBJ2-3,.,TRBD1,CASASGGPDTQYF,TGTGCCAGCGCCTCAGGGGGCCCGGATACGCAGTATTTT
TRBV3-1/TRBV3-2,TRBJ2-7,.,.,CASSRLGTYGVEQYF,TGTGCCAGCAGCCGACTCGGGACTTACGGGGTCGAGCAGTACTTC
TRBV4-2,TRBJ1-2,once,TRBD1,CASSQDLETGYGYTF,TGTGCCAGCAGCCAAGACTTAGAGACAGGGTATGGCTACACCTTC
TRBV27,TRBJ2-1,.,.,CASSLRTPIYNEQFF,TGTGCCAGCAGTTTACGGACACCTATCTACAATGAGCAGTTCTTC
TRBV24-1,TRBJ1-6,.,.,CATSARAGSPLHF,TGTGCCACCAGTGCCCGGGCGGGGTCACCCCTCCACTTT
TRBV5-1,TRBJ2-3,.,TRBD2,CASSRGVSGLESDTQYF,TGCGCCAGCAGCCGAGGCGTGTCGGGACTAGAATCAGATACGCAGTATTTT
TRBV11-2,TRBJ2-5,few,.,CASSLQGFQETQYF,TGTGCCAGCAGTCTACAGGGATTCCAAGAGACCCAGTACTTC
TRBV6-4,TRBJ2-1,once,.,CASSEEGSSYNEQFF,TGTGCCAGCAGTGAGGAGGGGAGCTCCTACAATGAGCAGTTCTTC
TRBV5-4,TRBJ1-1,.,.,CASSLGAASNTEAFF,TGTGCCAGCAGCTTGGGTGCAGCGAGTAACACTGAAGCTTTCTTT
TRBV18,TRBJ2-7,.,TRBD1,CASSPLQGDEQYF,TGTGCCAGCTCACCACTACAGGGGGACGAGCAGTACTTC
TRBV6-2/TRBV6-3,TRBJ1-1,once,.,CASSLRTENTEAFF,TGTGCCAGCAGTTTAAGGACAGAGAACACTGAAGCTTTCTTT
TRBV7-3,TRBJ1-1,.,.,CASSLTPSNTEAFF,TGTGCCAGCAGCTTAACCCCATCCAACACTGAAGCTTTCTTT
TRBV3-1/TRBV3-2,TRBJ1-1,few,.,CASEGRGTEAFF,TGTGCCAGCGAAGGGAGGGGCACTGAAGCTTTCTTT
TRBV5-1,TRBJ2-7,.,TRBD1,CASSLDRGTYEQYF,TGCGCCAGCAGCTTGGACAGGGGGACCTACGAGCAGTACTTC
TRBV10-3,TRBJ1-3,.,TRBD1,CATRTGAGNTIYF,TGTGCCACGCGGACAGGGGCTGGAAACACCATATATTTT
TRBV11-1,TRBJ2-4,.,TRBD1,CASSLASGQGTNIQYF,TGTGCCAGCAGCTTAGCGTCGGGACAGGGGACGAACATTCAGTACTTC
TRBV7-7,TRBJ1-1,few,.,CASSFGKDTEAFF,TGTGCCAGCAGCTTCGGGAAAGACACTGAAGCTTTCTTT
TRBV27,TRBJ2-3,.,TRBD1,CASSLTRPGQGVRDTQYF,TGTGCCAGCAGTTTGACTCGGCCGGGACAGGGGGTTCGAGATACGCAGTATTTT
TRBV7-9,TRBJ1-1,.,.,CASSQTDGGNTEAFF,TGTGCCAGCAGCCAAACTGATGGGGGCAACACTGAAGCTTTCTTT
TRBV4-2,TRBJ1-2,.,.,CASSQDASRGHYGYTF,TGTGCCAGCAGCCAAGATGCGAGCAGGGGCCACTATGGCTACACCTTC
TRBV7-8,TRBJ1-6,.,.,CASSLARVYPRGPLHF,TGTGCCAGCAGCTTAGCCCGTGTATATCCTCGAGGACCCCTCCACTTT
TRBV24-1,TRBJ2-3,.,TRBD2,CATSDPGLAGEKADTQYF,TGTGCCACCAGTGACCCTGGACTAGCGGGGGAAAAAGCAGATACGCAGTATTTT
TRBV27,TRBJ2-4,.,.,CASSLNQGGNIQYF,TGTGCCAGCAGTTTAAACCAGGGTGGCAACATTCAGTACTTC
TRBV2,TRBJ2-6,.,.,CASSPDKVPGANVLTF,TGTGCCAGCAGTCCGGACAAAGTCCCTGGGGCCAACGTCCTGACTTTC
TRBV14,TRBJ2-3,.,TRBD2,CASSQETAGDHTDTQYF,TGTGCCAGCAGCCAAGAAACAGCGGGGGATCACACAGATACGCAGTATTTT
TRBV5-1,TRBJ1-2,.,.,CASSLVRGVKEYGYTF,TGCGCCAGCAGCTTGGTTCGGGGGGTAAAGGAATATGGCTACACCTTC
TRBV7-8,TRBJ2-3,.,.,CASSFDLVTDTQYF,TGTGCCAGCAGCTTCGACCTAGTCACAGATACGCAGTATTTT
TRBV2,TRBJ1-1,.,.,CAKKDSPKGSEAFF,TGTGCCAAAAAAGACAGCCCGAAAGGGTCTGAAGCTTTCTTT
TRBV10-3,TRBJ1-6,few,TRBD1,CAIAGQGANSPLHF,TGTGCCATCGCAGGACAGGGGGCTAATTCACCCCTCCACTTT
TRBV18,TRBJ1-1,.,.,CASSPDPRTEAFF,TGTGCCAGCTCACCAGACCCGAGGACTGAAGCTTTCTTT
TRBV28,TRBJ1-5,.,.,CASSYGTPRGNQPQHF,TGTGCCAGCAGCTATGGGACTCCCAGGGGCAATCAGCCCCAGCATTTT
TRBV3-1/TRBV3-2,TRBJ2-7,few,TRBD1,CASSQEVPGGLQYF,TGTGCCAGCAGCCAAGAGGTTCCAGGGGGCTTGCAGTACTTC
TRBV2,TRBJ2-7,.,TRBD1,CASRDRGYPPRGEQYF,TGTGCCAGCAGGGACAGGGGGTACCCCCCCCGGGGCGAGCAGTACTTC
TRBV4-2,TRBJ2-5,few,.,CASSPRARGAETQYF,TGTGCCAGCAGCCCAAGGGCGCGGGGCGCGGAGACCCAGTACTTC
TRBV13,TRBJ1-2,.,.,CASSLGARGGRYGYTF,TGTGCCAGCAGCTTAGGCGCTAGGGGCGGCCGCTATGGCTACACCTTC
TRBV28,TRBJ2-7,once,TRBD1,CASSRVPGTGRYEQYF,TGTGCCAGCAGTCGAGTACCCGGGACAGGGAGGTACGAGCAGTACTTC
TRBV6-6,TRBJ2-1,.,.,CASNSDPAYNEQFF,TGTGCCAGCAATTCCGATCCGGCCTACAATGAGCAGTTCTTC
TRBV10-3,TRBJ2-2,.,TRBD1,CAIHQGANTGELFF,TGTGCCATCCATCAGGGGGCGAACACCGGGGAGCTGTTTTTT
TRBV19,TRBJ1-2,.,.,CASSDPGDWSYGYTF,TGTGCCAGTAGTGACCCGGGGGATTGGTCCTATGGCTACACCTTC
TRBV30,TRBJ1-1,.,TRBD1,CAWRGQWGPNTEAFF,TGTGCCTGGAGGGGACAGTGGGGTCCGAACACTGAAGCTTTCTTT